The 16 T cell receptor beta chains in this list originate from one sample, sequenced in a study of beta chain features in type 1 diabetes. Investigators reverse transcribed all isolated RNA, so they sequenced expressed TCRB transcripts. The assay was immunoSEQ multiplex PCR, and TCRdb's table has in-frame clones only and misses some. This sample yields 250,000 to 350,000 clones, of which approximately 10% are seen a single time; 0.015% belongs to the top ten. Sequences were obtained from naive CD4+ T cells from blood. These receptors were taken from a woman between 25 and 40 years old in good health.

The chain carries TRBV28 and TRBJ2-1; a possible D gene is TRBD2 (6 bases). The CDR3 totals 14 residues. Per germline, CDR1 MDHEN and CDR2 SYDVKM. V lost 6 bases, J lost 5 bases, and 14 bases lay in between. The CDR3 reads CASRPPGENNEQFF. The CDR3 region has the DNA TGTGCCAGCAGACCCCCGGGGGAGAACAATGAGCAGTTCTTC.

This clone was found a few times. The rearrangement joins TRBV27 to TRBJ1-1, with D perhaps matching TRBD1 (6 bases). Germline V gene sequence: CDR1 MNHEY, CDR2 SMNVEV (reference sequence). This CDR3 has 16 amino acids. V was pared by 3 bases and J by 1 base, with 15 bases between. The CDR3 protein is CASSFLPGTRNTEAFF. CDR3 nucleotides: TGTGCCAGCAGTTTCCTACCCGGGACACGGAACACTGAAGCTTTCTTT.

V usage is TRBV25-1 and J usage is TRBJ2-7, with 9 bases fitting TRBD2. Germline values: CDR1 MGHDK, CDR2 SYGVNS. With 1 base clipped from V and 3 bases from J, the junction kept 7 bases outside the gene matches. The CDR3 extends over 16 amino acids. The CDR3 nucleotides are TGTGCCAGCAGTGAATTCGCAAGCGGGAGGAACTACGAGCAGTACTTC. This translates into CASSEFASGRNYEQYF.

The rearrangement links TRBV6-5 to TRBJ1-4; no clear D. V was clipped by 5 bases and J by 7 bases, with 11 bases between them. Germline V lookup: CDR1 MNHEY, CDR2 SVGAGI. There are 13 residues in the CDR3. The CDR3 region has the DNA TGTGCCAGCAGTAGACAAGTTGGTGAAAAACTGTTTTTT. This codes for CASSRQVGEKLFF.

This clone was counted a few times. The chain uses TRBV11-2 and TRBJ2-5; 9 bases agree with TRBD1. V shed 0 bases, J shed 5 bases, and the junction held 7 bases outside the gene matches. The germline V gene encodes CDR1 SGHAT and CDR2 FQNNGV. CDR3 length equals 16 residues. In DNA form, the CDR3 reads TGTGCCAGCAGCTTAGATGTGGGACAGGGCGTCGAGACCCAGTACTTC. Protein product: CASSLDVGQGVETQYF.

This clone was counted only a few times. For the CDR3, the DNA is TGCGCCAGCAGCCAAGGGGGACAGCGGAGTGGTGAGCAGTTCTTC. Its translation: CASSQGGQRSGEQFF. The chain employs TRBV4-3 and TRBJ2-1; TRBD1 agrees at 7 bases. The CDR3 extends over 15 amino acids. V shed 1 base and J 9 bases; nucleotides not matched to a gene: 9. Germline CDR1 reads LGHNA; CDR2 reads YSLEER.

This clone was detected only a few times. The chain combines TRBV2 with TRBJ2-6, with a weak D call TRBD1 (7 bases). The CDR3 is 15 amino acids. Germline CDR1 and CDR2: SNHLY and FYNNEI. With 6 bases removed from V and 1 base from J, the gap between germline ends came to 10 bases. CDR3 in amino acids: CASRAGGSGANVLTF. For the CDR3, the DNA is TGTGCCAGCAGGGCAGGGGGGTCTGGGGCCAACGTCCTGACTTTC.

The sample holds a few counts of this clone. This chain connects TRBV7-2 to TRBJ2-5; TRBD1 is a possible D gene (7 bases). The V gene's germline CDR1 is SGHTA and CDR2 FQGNSA. The CDR3 has 14 residues. Deletions cut 5 bases from V and 1 base from J, with 11 bases between. The CDR3 loop reads CASSRGTAQETQYF. The CDR3 DNA follows: TGTGCCAGCAGCCGCGGGACAGCCCAAGAGACCCAGTACTTC. The whole variable domain, filled in from reference TRBV7-2 and TRBJ2-5, reads GAGVSQSPSNKVTEKGKDVELRCDPISGHTALYWYRQSLGQGLEFLIYFQGNSAPDKSGLPSDRFSAERTGGSVSTLTIQRTQQEDSAVYLCASSRGTAQETQYFGPGTRLLVL.

The chain uses TRBV19 and TRBJ2-7, with 9 nucleotides matching TRBD1. The CDR3 has 14 residues. Unmatched junction bases numbered 6, after V lost 3 bases and J lost 6 bases. The germline CDR1 and CDR2 sequences are LNHDA and SQIVND (reference sequence). The CDR3 spells CASSIPGQGGEQYF. In DNA, the CDR3 is TGTGCCAGTAGTATCCCGGGACAGGGAGGCGAGCAGTACTTC.

This clone was counted only a few times. V usage is TRBV5-1 and J usage is TRBJ2-5; 8 bases align to TRBD2. The V and J ends lost 0 bases and 3 bases, in that order; junction bases with no gene match: 10. The CDR3 sequence is 17 residues long. Germline CDR1 is SGHRS and CDR2 is YFSETQ. CDR3 residues: CASSLAGTSRLEETQYF. The CDR3 DNA sequence: TGCGCCAGCAGCTTGGCCGGGACTAGTCGGTTGGAAGAGACCCAGTACTTC. The entire variable domain, with the rest obtained from reference TRBV5-1 and TRBJ2-5, is as follows: KAGVTQTPRYLIKTRGQQVTLSCSPISGHRSVSWYQQTPGQGLQFLFEYFSETQRNKGNFPGRFSGRQFSNSRSEMNVSTLELGDSALYLCASSLAGTSRLEETQYFGPGTRLLVL.

This chain links TRBV28 with TRBJ2-7; possible D gene TRBD1, 6 bases. V lost 6 bases and J lost 3, with 15 bases in between. The germline CDR1 and CDR2 sequences are MDHEN and SYDVKM. There are 14 residues in the CDR3. CDR3 DNA sequence: TGTGCCAGCAGCGAAACAGGGCCGAACTACGAGCAGTACTTC. Amino acid sequence: CASSETGPNYEQYF.

This clone was counted only a few times. The chain employs TRBV7-2 and TRBJ2-1; TRBD2 matches 12 bases. Germline trimming cut 4 bases from V and 14 bases from J; bases unmatched to any gene: 6. Germline V gene data show CDR1 as SGHTA and CDR2 as FQGNSA. The CDR3 contains 13 residues. The DNA for the CDR3 is TGTGCCAGCAGCTCACCGACTAGCGGGAGTAAGTTCTTC. It translates to CASSSPTSGSKFF.

This clone was seen a few times. The DNA for the CDR3 is TGTGCCTGGATGATCGGGGGGACCCAGTACTTC. Its translation: CAWMIGGTQYF. The chain couples TRBV30 to TRBJ2-5, with D perhaps TRBD2 (6 bases). Between the trimmed V and J ends, which lost 4 bases and 7 bases, there was a span of 10 bases. CDR1 is GTSNPN, CDR2 SVGIG, per germline (reference sequence). This CDR3 has 11 amino acids.

This clone was seen more than once but under ten times. The CDR3 region is CAWSLGGYNEQFF. The CDR3 DNA reads as TGTGCCTGGAGCCTGGGGGGCTACAATGAGCAGTTCTTC. This chain connects TRBV30 to TRBJ2-1, with D perhaps TRBD2 (6 bases). V gave up 3 bases and J gave up 3 bases, with 9 bases separating them. This CDR3 has 13 amino acids. CDR1 and CDR2 from the germline V gene are GTSNPN and SVGIG (reference sequence).

V gene TRBV10-2 combines with J gene TRBJ2-7; possible D gene TRBD1, 7 bases. The CDR3 extends over 13 amino acids. V was cut by 5 bases and J by 3 bases, with 11 bases left in between. Per germline, CDR1 WSHSY and CDR2 SAAADI. The CDR3 region is CASSPGGHYEQYF. DNA for the CDR3: TGCGCCAGCAGTCCAGGGGGGCACTACGAGCAGTACTTC.

This clone occurred a few times. The CDR3 protein is CASSARQENTEAFF. In nucleotides, the CDR3 is TGTGCCAGCAGCGCAAGACAGGAGAACACTGAAGCTTTCTTT. The rearrangement links TRBV9 to TRBJ1-1, with D possibly being TRBD1 (6 bases). This CDR3 is built from 14 residues. Germline V gene sequence: CDR1 SGDLS, CDR2 YYNGEE. V lost 3 bases, J lost 1 base, and 10 bases lay in between. The full variable domain, its missing parts supplied by reference TRBV9 and TRBJ1-1, is DSGVTQTPKHLITATGQRVTLRCSPRSGDLSVYWYQQSLDQGLQFLIQYYNGEERAKGNILERFSAQQFPDLHSELNLSSLELGDSALYFCASSARQENTEAFFGQGTRLTVV.